This TCR beta chain was recovered during a study of type 1 regulatory T cells. Study as a whole: An in vitro protocol generated T-allo10, a Tr1-enriched, alloantigen-specific CD4 T cell product.

One entry per CDR3 protein, called by TCRdb with MiXCR from the reads. The sample has approximately 97,000 distinct CDR3 sequences, roughly 31% seen once. Germline assignment: CDR1 MNHEY and CDR2 SVGEGT. The CDR3 extends over 16 amino acids. Trimming stripped 3 bases from V and 7 bases from J, with 21 bases between. This clonotype was recorded at least ten times. This chain links TRBV6-2 or TRBV6-3 with TRBJ1-2; D is unresolved. The specimen sequenced was CD4+ T cells, either the whole sample or a sorted fraction (not recorded which). The sequence derives from a human donor in good health. CDR3 sequence reads: CASSYFRPIFSRGYTF. The DNA for the CDR3 is TGTGCCAGCAGTTATTTTAGACCGATTTTTTCCCGTGGCTACACCTTC.